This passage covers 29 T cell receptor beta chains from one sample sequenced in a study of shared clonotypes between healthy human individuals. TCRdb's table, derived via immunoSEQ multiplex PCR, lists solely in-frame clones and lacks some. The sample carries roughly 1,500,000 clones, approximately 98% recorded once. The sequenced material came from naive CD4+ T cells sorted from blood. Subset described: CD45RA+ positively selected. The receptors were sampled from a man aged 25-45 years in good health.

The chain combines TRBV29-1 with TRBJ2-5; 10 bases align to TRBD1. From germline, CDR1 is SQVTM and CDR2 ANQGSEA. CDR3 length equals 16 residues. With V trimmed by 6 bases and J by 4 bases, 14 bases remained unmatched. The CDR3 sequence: CSVDPGTGVFGETQYF. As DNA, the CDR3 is TGCAGCGTCGACCCCGGGACAGGGGTCTTCGGAGAGACCCAGTACTTC. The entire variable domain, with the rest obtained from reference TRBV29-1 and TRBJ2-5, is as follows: SAVISQKPSRDICQRGTSLTIQCQVDSQVTMMFWYRQQPGQSLTLIATANQGSEATYESGFVIDKFPISRPNLTFSTLTVSNMSPEDSSIYLCSVDPGTGVFGETQYFGPGTRLLVL.

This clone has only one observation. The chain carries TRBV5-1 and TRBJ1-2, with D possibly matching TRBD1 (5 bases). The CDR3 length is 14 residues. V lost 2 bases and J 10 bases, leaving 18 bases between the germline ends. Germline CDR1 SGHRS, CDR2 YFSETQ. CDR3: CASSLYSRETDYTF. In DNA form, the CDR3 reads TGCGCCAGCAGCTTATATTCCAGGGAAACGGACTACACCTTC.

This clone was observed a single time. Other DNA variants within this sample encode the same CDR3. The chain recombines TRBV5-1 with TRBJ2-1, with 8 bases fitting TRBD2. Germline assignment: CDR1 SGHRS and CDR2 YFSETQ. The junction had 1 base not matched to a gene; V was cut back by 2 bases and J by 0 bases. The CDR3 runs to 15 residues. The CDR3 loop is CASSLAGVSYNEQFF. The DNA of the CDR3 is TGCGCCAGCAGCTTAGCGGGAGTCTCCTACAATGAGCAGTTCTTC.

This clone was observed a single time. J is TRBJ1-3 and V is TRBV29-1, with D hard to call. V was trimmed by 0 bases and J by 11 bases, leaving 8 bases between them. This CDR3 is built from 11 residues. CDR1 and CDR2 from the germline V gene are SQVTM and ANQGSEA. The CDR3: CSVEDPPSIYF. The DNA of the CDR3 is TGCAGCGTTGAAGATCCGCCTTCCATATATTTT.

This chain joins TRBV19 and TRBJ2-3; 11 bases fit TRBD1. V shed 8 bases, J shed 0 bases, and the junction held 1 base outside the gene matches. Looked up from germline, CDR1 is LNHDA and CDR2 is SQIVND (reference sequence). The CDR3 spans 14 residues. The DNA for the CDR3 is TGTGCCAGTGGACAGGGGGCAAGCACAGATACGCAGTATTTT. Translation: CASGQGASTDTQYF. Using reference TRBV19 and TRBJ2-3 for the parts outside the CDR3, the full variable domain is DGGITQSPKYLFRKEGQNVTLSCEQNLNHDAMYWYRQDPGQGLRLIYYSQIVNDFQKGDIAEGYSVSREKKESFPLTVTSAQKNPTAFYLCASGQGASTDTQYFGPGTRLTVL.

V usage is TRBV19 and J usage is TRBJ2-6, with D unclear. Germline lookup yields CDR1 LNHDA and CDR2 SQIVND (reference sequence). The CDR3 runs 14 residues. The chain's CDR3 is CATRSLSGANVLTF. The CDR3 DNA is TGTGCGACGAGGAGTCTCTCTGGGGCCAACGTCCTGACTTTC.

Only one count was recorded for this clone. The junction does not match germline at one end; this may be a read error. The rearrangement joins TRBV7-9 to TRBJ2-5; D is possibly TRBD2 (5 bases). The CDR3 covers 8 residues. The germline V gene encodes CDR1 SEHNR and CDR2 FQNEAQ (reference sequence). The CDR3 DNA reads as TGTGCCAGCCCAGTGGGAGACTTC. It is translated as CASPVGDF.

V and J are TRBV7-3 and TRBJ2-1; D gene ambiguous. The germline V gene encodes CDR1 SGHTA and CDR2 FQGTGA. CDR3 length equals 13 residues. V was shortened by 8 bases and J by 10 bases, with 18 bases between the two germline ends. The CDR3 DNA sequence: TGTGCCAGCTCAGCTTACCCAACAGTGGAGCAGTTCTTC. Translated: CASSAYPTVEQFF.

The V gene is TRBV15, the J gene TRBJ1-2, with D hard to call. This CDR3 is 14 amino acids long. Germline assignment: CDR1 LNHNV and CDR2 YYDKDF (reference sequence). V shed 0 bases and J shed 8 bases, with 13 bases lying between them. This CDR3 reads CATSRDQGRAGYTF. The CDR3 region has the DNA TGTGCCACCAGCAGAGATCAAGGGAGGGCCGGCTACACCTTC.

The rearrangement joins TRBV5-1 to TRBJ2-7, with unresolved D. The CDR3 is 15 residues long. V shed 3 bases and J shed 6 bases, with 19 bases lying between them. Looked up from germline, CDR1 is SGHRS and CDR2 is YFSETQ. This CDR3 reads CASSSITGSSGEQYF. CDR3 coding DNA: TGCGCCAGCAGCTCTATTACCGGGTCCTCCGGCGAGCAGTACTTC.

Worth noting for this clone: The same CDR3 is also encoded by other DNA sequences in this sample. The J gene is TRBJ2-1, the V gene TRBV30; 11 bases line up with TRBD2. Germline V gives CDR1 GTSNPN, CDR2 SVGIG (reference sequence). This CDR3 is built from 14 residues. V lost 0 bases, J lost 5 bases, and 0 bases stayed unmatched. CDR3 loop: CAWSVLAGDNEQFF. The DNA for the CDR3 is TGTGCCTGGAGTGTACTAGCGGGGGACAATGAGCAGTTCTTC.

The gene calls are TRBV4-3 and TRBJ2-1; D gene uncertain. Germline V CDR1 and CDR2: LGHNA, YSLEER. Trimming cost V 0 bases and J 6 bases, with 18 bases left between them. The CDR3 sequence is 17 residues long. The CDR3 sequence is CASSQDLTDGRPNEQFF. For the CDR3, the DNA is TGCGCCAGCAGCCAAGATCTAACAGACGGCCGCCCCAATGAGCAGTTCTTC.

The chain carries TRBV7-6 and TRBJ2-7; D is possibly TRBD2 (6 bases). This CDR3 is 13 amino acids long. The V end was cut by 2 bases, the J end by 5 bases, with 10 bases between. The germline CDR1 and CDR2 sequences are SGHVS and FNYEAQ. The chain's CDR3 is CASSLRPSDEQYF. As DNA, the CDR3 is TGTGCCAGCAGCTTAAGGCCTAGCGACGAGCAGTACTTC.

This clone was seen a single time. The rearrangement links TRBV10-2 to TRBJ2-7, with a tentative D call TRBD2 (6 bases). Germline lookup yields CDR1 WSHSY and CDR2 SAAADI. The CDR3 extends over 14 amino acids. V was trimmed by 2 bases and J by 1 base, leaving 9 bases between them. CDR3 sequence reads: CASSESGRSYEQYF. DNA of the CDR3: TGCGCCAGCAGTGAGAGCGGGCGATCCTACGAGCAGTACTTC.

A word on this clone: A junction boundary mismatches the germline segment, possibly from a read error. Here the CDR3 reads CASSKDRTSGRAGETQYF. The CDR3 nucleotides read TGCGCCAGCAGCAAAGACCGGACTAGCGGGAGGGCCGGTGAGACCCAGTACTTC. The J gene is TRBJ2-5, the V gene TRBV4-1; 15 positions match TRBD2. Germline V lookup: CDR1 MGHRA, CDR2 YSYEKL. This CDR3 is 18 amino acids long.

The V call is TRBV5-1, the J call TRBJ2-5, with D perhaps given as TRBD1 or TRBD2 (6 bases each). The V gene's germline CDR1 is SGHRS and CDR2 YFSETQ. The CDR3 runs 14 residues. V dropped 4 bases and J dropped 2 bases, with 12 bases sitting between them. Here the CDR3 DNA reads TGCGCCAGCAGCCCGGGGGCTAAACAAGAGACCCAGTACTTC. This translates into CASSPGAKQETQYF.

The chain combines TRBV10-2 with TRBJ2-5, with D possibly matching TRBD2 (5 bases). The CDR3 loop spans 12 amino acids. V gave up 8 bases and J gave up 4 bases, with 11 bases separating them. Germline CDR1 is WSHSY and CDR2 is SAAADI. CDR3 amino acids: CASGPRGETQYF. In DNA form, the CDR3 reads TGCGCCAGCGGGCCCCGGGGAGAGACCCAGTACTTC.

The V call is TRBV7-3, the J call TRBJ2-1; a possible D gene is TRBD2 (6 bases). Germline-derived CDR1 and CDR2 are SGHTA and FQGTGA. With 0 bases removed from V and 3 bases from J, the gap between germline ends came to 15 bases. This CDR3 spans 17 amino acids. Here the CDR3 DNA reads TGTGCCAGCAGCTTAACGTCGTTAGCGGATCACTACAATGAGCAGTTCTTC. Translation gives CASSLTSLADHYNEQFF.

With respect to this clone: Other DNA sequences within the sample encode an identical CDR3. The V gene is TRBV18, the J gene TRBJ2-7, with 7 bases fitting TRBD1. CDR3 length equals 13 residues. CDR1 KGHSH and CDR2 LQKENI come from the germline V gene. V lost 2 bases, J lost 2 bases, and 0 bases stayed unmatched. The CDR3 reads CASSPTGAYEQYF. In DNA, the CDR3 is TGTGCCAGCTCACCAACAGGGGCCTACGAGCAGTACTTC.

The CDR3 DNA reads TGCGCCAGCAGCCAAACCCATACCCCCAATGAAAAACTGTTTTTT. It translates to CASSQTHTPNEKLFF. V usage is TRBV4-3 and J usage is TRBJ1-4, with no clear D. Germline CDR1 reads LGHNA; CDR2 reads YSLEER. V lost 2 bases, J lost 5 bases, and 12 bases lay in between. The CDR3 loop spans 15 amino acids.

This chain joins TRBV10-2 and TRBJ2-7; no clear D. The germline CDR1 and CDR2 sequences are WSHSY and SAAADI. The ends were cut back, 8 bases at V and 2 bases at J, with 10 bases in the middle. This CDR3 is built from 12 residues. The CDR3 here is CASSEQAYEQYF. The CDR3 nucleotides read TGCGCCAGCTCTGAGCAGGCCTACGAGCAGTACTTC.

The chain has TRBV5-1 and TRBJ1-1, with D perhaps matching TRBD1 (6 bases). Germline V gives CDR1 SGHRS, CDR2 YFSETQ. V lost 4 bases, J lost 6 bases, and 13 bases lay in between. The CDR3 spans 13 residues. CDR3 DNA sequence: TGCGCCAGCAGCCCCATTGGACAGCCTGAAGCTTTCTTT. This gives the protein CASSPIGQPEAFF.

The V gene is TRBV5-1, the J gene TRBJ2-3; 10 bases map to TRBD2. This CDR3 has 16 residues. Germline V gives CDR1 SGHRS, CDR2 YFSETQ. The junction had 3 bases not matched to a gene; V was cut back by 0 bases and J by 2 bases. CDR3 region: CASSLGAGGTTDTQYF. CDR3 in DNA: TGCGCCAGCAGCTTGGGAGCGGGAGGGACCACAGATACGCAGTATTTT.

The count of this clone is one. The CDR3 region is CASSFTTSGRSYNEQFF. For the CDR3, the DNA is TGTGCCAGCAGCTTCACGACTAGCGGGAGGTCCTACAATGAGCAGTTCTTC. The V call is TRBV9, the J call TRBJ2-1; the match to TRBD2 covers 13 bases. V shed 4 bases, J shed 1 base, and the junction held 5 bases outside the gene matches. The CDR3 runs 17 residues. Germline CDR1 SGDLS, CDR2 YYNGEE.

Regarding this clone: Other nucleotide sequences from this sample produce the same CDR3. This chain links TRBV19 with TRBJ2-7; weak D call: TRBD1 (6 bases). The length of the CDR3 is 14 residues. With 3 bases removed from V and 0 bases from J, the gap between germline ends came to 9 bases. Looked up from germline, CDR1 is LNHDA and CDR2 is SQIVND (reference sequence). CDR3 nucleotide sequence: TGTGCCAGTAGTATCGGCAGGGGCTCCTACGAGCAGTACTTC. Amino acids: CASSIGRGSYEQYF.

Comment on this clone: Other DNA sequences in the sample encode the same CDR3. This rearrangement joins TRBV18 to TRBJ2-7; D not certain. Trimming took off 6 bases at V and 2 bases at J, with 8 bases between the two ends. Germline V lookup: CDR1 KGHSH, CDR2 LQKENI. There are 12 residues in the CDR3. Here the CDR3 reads CASSPTAYEQYF. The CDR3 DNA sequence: TGTGCCAGCTCCCCGACGGCCTACGAGCAGTACTTC.

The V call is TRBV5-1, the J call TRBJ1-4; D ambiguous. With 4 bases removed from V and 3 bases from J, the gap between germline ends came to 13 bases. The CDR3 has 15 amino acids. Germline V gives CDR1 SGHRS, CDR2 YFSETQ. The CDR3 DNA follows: TGCGCCAGCAGCCCCGCCAGACGAGCTAATGAAAAACTGTTTTTT. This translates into CASSPARRANEKLFF. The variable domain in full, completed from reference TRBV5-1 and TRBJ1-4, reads KAGVTQTPRYLIKTRGQQVTLSCSPISGHRSVSWYQQTPGQGLQFLFEYFSETQRNKGNFPGRFSGRQFSNSRSEMNVSTLELGDSALYLCASSPARRANEKLFFGSGTQLSVL.

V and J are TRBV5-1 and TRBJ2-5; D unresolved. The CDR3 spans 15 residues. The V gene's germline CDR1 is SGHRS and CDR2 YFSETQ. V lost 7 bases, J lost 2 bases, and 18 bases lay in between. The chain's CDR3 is CASFRGSAEQETQYF. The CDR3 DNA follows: TGCGCCAGCTTCCGAGGTTCGGCGGAACAAGAGACCCAGTACTTC.

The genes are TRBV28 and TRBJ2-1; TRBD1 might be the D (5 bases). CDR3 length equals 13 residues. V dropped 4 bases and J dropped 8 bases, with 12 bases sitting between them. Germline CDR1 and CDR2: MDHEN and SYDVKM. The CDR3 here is CASSSRRGHEQFF. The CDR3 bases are TGTGCCAGCAGTTCCCGAAGGGGTCATGAGCAGTTCTTC.